This section outlines one T cell receptor beta chain sequence together with its context. Its specific antigen is unknown. No quality values exist for individual bases; no much larger clone is one base distant. The source of the sample is a study of T cell changes during pregnancy in multiple sclerosis (dated by TCRdb to the late 2010s). Some background on the complete study: The study examined how the T cell repertoire changed over the course of pregnancy in women with multiple sclerosis.

A distance of 9 bases separates the germline ends of V and J, which lose 0 bases and 4 bases respectively. CDR1 and CDR2 are read off the germline V gene as SGHVS and FQNEAQ. Spanning cysteine to phenylalanine, the CDR3 consists of 15 amino acids. This entry keeps only the CDR3 DNA: 45 bases, framed from base 1. Libraries were built with the immunoSEQ multiplex PCR assay. TCRdb provides this immuneACCESS table in a form limited to in-frame rearrangements. Some clones are lacking; in checked studies, under half of them reflect an unresolved V gene, and why the rest are absent is not known. The sample has tens of thousands of clones on record, roughly 90% of them singletons. The top ten clonotypes cover over 0.7% of the sample.

This receptor was identified in a female donor with multiple sclerosis, enrolled in a pregnancy study. Recombination linked TRBV7-8 to TRBJ2-2, with no reliable assignment of the D segment. Source: peripheral blood, taken before pregnancy. The CDR3 loop reads CASSLAVSGTGELFF. Read as DNA, the sequence is TGTGCCAGCAGCTTAGCTGTCTCGGGCACCGGGGAGCTGTTTTTT. Where the CDR3 stops, the reference TRBV7-8 and TRBJ2-2 genes take over; the full variable domain is GAGVSQSPRYKVAKRGQDVALRCDPISGHVSLFWYQQALGQGPEFLTYFQNEAQLDKSGLPSDRFFAERPEGSVSTLKIQRTQQEDSAVYLCASSLAVSGTGELFFGEGSRLTVL.